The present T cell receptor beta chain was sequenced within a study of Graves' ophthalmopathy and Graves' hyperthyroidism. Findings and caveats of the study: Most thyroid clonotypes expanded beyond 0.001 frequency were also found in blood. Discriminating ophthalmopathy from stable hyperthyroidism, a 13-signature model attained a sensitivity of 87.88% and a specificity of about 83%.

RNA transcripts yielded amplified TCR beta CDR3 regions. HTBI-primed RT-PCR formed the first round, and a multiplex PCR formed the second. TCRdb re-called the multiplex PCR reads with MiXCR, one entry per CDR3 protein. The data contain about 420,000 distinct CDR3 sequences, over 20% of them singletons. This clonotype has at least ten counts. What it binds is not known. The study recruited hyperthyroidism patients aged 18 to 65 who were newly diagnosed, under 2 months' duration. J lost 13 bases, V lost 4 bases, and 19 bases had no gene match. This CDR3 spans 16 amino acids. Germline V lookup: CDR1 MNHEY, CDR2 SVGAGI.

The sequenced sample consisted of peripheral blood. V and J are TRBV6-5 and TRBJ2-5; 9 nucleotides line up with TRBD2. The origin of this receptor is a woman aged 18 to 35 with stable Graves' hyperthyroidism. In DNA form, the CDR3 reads TGTGCCAGCAGTTCCGATTTCCCCGGACTAGCGCCGGGGTGGTACTTC. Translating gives CASSSDFPGLAPGWYF.